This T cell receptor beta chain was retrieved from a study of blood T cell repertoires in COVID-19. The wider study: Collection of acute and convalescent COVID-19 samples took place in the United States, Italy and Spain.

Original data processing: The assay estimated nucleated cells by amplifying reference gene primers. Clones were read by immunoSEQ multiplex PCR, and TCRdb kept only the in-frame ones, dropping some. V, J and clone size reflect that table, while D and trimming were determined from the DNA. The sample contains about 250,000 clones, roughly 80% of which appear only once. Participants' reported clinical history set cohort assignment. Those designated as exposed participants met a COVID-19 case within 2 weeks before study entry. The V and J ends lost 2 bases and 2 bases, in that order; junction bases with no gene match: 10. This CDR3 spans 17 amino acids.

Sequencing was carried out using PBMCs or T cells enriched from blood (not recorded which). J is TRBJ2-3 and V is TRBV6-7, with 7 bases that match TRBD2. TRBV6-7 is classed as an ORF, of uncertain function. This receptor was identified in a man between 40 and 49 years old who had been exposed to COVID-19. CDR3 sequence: CASSYKGLAGTTDTQYF. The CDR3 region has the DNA TGTGCCAGCAGTTACAAGGGATTAGCGGGTACCACAGATACGCAGTATTTT.